This entry describes one T cell receptor (beta chain). Its target is unknown. Donors were patients with active juvenile idiopathic arthritis. This sample is part of a study of circulating and synovial CD4+ cells in juvenile arthritis. Study-wide results and caveats: The pathogenic-like versus bulk T cell difference escaped Vbeta family analysis. Bulk blood CD4 repertoires were more diverse than these.

CDR1 and CDR2 (germline): MNHNS, SASEGT. V was shortened by 2 bases and J by 0 bases, with 14 bases between the two germline ends. The length of the CDR3 is 17 residues. The protocol was immunoSEQ multiplex PCR, while the TCRdb copy is restricted to in-frame clones and leaves out a portion. The repertoire holds roughly 32,000 clones, with roughly 96% as singletons. The chain joins TRBV6-1 to TRBJ2-4, with unresolved D. Sample: CD4+ T cells from blood. This TCR derives from a human donor with juvenile idiopathic arthritis. CDR3 residues: CASSERHLELAKNIQYF. CDR3 nucleotide sequence: TGTGCCAGCAGTGAAAGACACCTCGAATTAGCCAAAAACATTCAGTACTTC.